These 27 T cell receptor beta chains came from one sample sequenced in a study of shared clonotypes between healthy human individuals (dated by TCRdb to the early 2020s). The protocol used for the library was the immunoSEQ multiplex PCR assay. Held by TCRdb, this immuneACCESS table contains in-frame sequences only and omits some clones. Under half of the omission traces to an unresolved V gene where checked; the cause of the rest is unknown. This sample has some 510,000 clones in its table, and 79% of those were observed once. 13% of the sample goes to the ten largest clones. The sample comprised PBMCs. The receptor source for this set is a woman between 35 and 50 years old in good health. Some clones in this sample may be carry-over from other donors' samples.

This clone has more than one count but fewer than ten. The chain employs TRBV9 and TRBJ2-5; the D gene is possibly TRBD1 (7 bases). This CDR3 region has 15 residues. In germline, CDR1 is SGDLS, CDR2 YYNGEE. V lost 0 bases and J 7 bases, leaving 16 bases between the germline ends. CDR3 in amino acids: CASSVGDSGRVTQYF. The CDR3, as DNA: TGTGCCAGCAGCGTAGGGGACAGCGGGCGGGTGACCCAGTACTTC.

V gene TRBV7-9 combines with J gene TRBJ2-1; D may be TRBD1 (6 bases). CDR3 length equals 16 residues. Trimming took 4 bases from V and 4 from J, leaving 17 bases between them. CDR1 is SEHNR, CDR2 FQNEAQ, per germline (reference sequence). CDR3 nucleotide sequence: TGTGCCAGCAGCTCAGAGACAGGACACAAATACAATGAGCAGTTCTTC. Protein sequence: CASSSETGHKYNEQFF.

A single count supports this clone. The chain couples TRBV6-1 to TRBJ1-5; D gene uncertain. Germline CDR1 is MNHNS and CDR2 is SASEGT. This CDR3 is 14 amino acids long. Trimming left V 3 bases short and J 7 bases short, with 13 bases between. The CDR3 sequence is CASSEVWEGQPQHF. The CDR3, as DNA: TGTGCCAGCAGTGAGGTCTGGGAGGGACAGCCCCAGCATTTT.

Points on this clone: Other nucleotide sequences in the sample specify the same CDR3. The J gene is TRBJ2-7, the V gene TRBV7-2; 7 bases line up with TRBD2. With 1 base clipped from V and 3 bases from J, the junction kept 3 bases outside the gene matches. The germline V gene has CDR1 SGHTA and CDR2 FQGNSA. The CDR3 extends over 14 amino acids. CDR3 in amino acids: CASSLGGRSYEQYF. DNA of the CDR3: TGTGCCAGCAGCTTAGGCGGGAGAAGCTACGAGCAGTACTTC.

This clone was observed a single time. This sequence joins TRBV29-1 and TRBJ2-2; tentatively, D is TRBD2 (6 bases). The ends were cut back, 6 bases at V and 6 bases at J, with 14 bases in the middle. This CDR3 contains 13 residues. CDR1 SQVTM and CDR2 ANQGSEA come from the germline V gene. The CDR3 loop is CSVTAGGAGELFF. Written as DNA, the CDR3 is TGCAGCGTGACCGCCGGGGGTGCCGGGGAGCTGTTTTTT.

The V and J genes are TRBV15 and TRBJ2-3, with D hard to call. Trimming stripped 0 bases from V and 0 bases from J, with 10 bases between. CDR3 length equals 16 residues. CDR1 and CDR2 (germline): LNHNV, YYDKDF (reference sequence). CDR3 residues: CATSRDSSPSTDTQYF. The CDR3 nucleotides read TGTGCCACCAGCAGAGATAGTAGTCCTAGCACAGATACGCAGTATTTT.

This clone has just a few counts. The V call is TRBV7-3, the J call TRBJ2-1, with no clear D. Germline lookup yields CDR1 SGHTA and CDR2 FQGTGA. The CDR3 totals 13 residues. V dropped 5 bases and J dropped 9 bases, with 14 bases sitting between them. CDR3 in amino acids: CASSPDPTVEQFF. CDR3 nucleotide sequence: TGTGCCAGCAGCCCAGACCCTACCGTTGAGCAGTTCTTC.

In its sample, this clone was seen once. Other nucleotide sequences in the sample specify the same CDR3. The chain carries TRBV28 and TRBJ2-1, with D tentatively TRBD1 or TRBD2 (5 bases each). The CDR3 consists of 15 residues. V dropped 2 bases and J dropped 0 bases, with 8 bases sitting between them. Germline CDR1 and CDR2: MDHEN and SYDVKM. CDR3: CASSLPGSSYNEQFF. The DNA of the CDR3 is TGTGCCAGCAGTTTACCAGGGAGCTCCTACAATGAGCAGTTCTTC.

The table lists this clone with a few counts. The chain combines TRBV5-5 with TRBJ1-5; the D gene is possibly TRBD1 (6 bases). Germline values: CDR1 SGHKS, CDR2 YYEKEE (reference sequence). CDR3 length equals 14 residues. Trimming took off 0 bases at V and 6 bases at J, with 10 bases between the two ends. The CDR3 spells CASSLDVQGQPQHF. In nucleotides, the CDR3 is TGTGCCAGCAGCTTGGATGTACAGGGTCAGCCCCAGCATTTT.

The V call is TRBV5-6, the J call TRBJ2-7; either TRBD1 or TRBD2 may supply D (5 bases each). V was cut by 0 bases and J by 3 bases, with 13 bases left in between. There are 15 residues in the CDR3. Germline CDR1 is SGHDT and CDR2 is YYEEEE. The CDR3: CASSLAVGAGYEQYF. The DNA of the CDR3 is TGTGCCAGCAGCTTGGCCGTCGGGGCTGGCTACGAGCAGTACTTC.

The CDR3 DNA is TGTGCCACCAGCAGCACGAACTCGGCCCGGGTCGAGCAGTACTTC. This translates into CATSSTNSARVEQYF. V gene TRBV15 combines with J gene TRBJ2-7; D gene unclear. V was trimmed by 3 bases and J by 6 bases, leaving 18 bases between them. Germline CDR1 LNHNV, CDR2 YYDKDF (reference sequence). This CDR3 comprises 15 residues.

A remark on this clone: This sample also contains other DNA sequences that code for the same CDR3. The CDR3 loop is CASSLLGQGDGYTF. The DNA for the CDR3 is TGTGCCAGCAGCTTATTGGGACAGGGAGATGGCTACACCTTC. The V gene is TRBV11-2, the J gene TRBJ1-2; 9 bases line up with TRBD1. The J segment lost 6 bases and the V segment lost 2 bases, leaving 4 bases of the junction unmatched. Germline V gene data show CDR1 as SGHAT and CDR2 as FQNNGV. The length of the CDR3 is 14 residues.

The J gene is TRBJ1-5, the V gene TRBV6-1; TRBD1 matches at 8 bases. There are 14 residues in the CDR3. The junction had 7 bases not matched to a gene; V was cut back by 6 bases and J by 6 bases. Germline-derived CDR1 and CDR2 are MNHNS and SASEGT. In nucleotides, the CDR3 is TGTGCCAGCAGGGCTCGGGACAGGAGTCAGCCCCAGCATTTT. Protein: CASRARDRSQPQHF.

This clone occurred many times. The chain links TRBV28 to TRBJ1-2; 7 bases are shared with TRBD1. CDR3 size: 15 residues. Germline loops: CDR1 MDHEN, CDR2 SYDVKM. V dropped 1 base and J dropped 7; count of bases not matched to a gene: 9. CDR3 nucleotides: TGTGCCAGCAGTTTATCAACCTACAGGGGAAGTGGCTACACCTTC. Its translation is CASSLSTYRGSGYTF.

The chain carries TRBV7-9 and TRBJ2-5; D not certain. Germline CDR1 reads SEHNR; CDR2 reads FQNEAQ (reference sequence). Trimming pared 1 base from V and 0 bases from J, leaving 6 bases between. The CDR3 is made up of 14 amino acids. In DNA, the CDR3 is TGTGCCAGCAGCTTAGGGGCGTACCAAGAGACCCAGTACTTC. Its protein product is CASSLGAYQETQYF.

The chain recombines TRBV30 with TRBJ2-3, with 8 positions matching TRBD2. CDR1 GTSNPN and CDR2 SVGIG come from the germline V gene (reference sequence). V gave up 2 bases and J gave up 5 bases; unmatched junction bases: 6. CDR3 size: 14 residues. CDR3 residues: CAWSKAGGLDTQYF. DNA of the CDR3: TGTGCCTGGAGTAAGGCGGGAGGCCTAGATACGCAGTATTTT.

This sequence joins TRBV7-6 and TRBJ2-1; weak D call: TRBD2 (5 bases). Per the germline V gene, CDR1 is SGHVS and CDR2 is FNYEAQ. The CDR3 consists of 16 residues. V was cut by 4 bases and J by 1 base, with 14 bases left in between. CDR3 amino acids: CASSSPSRESYNEQFF. The CDR3 coding sequence is TGTGCCAGCAGCTCCCCTTCGAGGGAGTCCTACAATGAGCAGTTCTTC.

The chain employs TRBV7-9 and TRBJ2-7; D is unclear. Germline V gives CDR1 SEHNR, CDR2 FQNEAQ (reference sequence). This CDR3 is 13 amino acids long. V shed 5 bases and J shed 0 bases, with 8 bases lying between them. CDR3 DNA: TGTGCCAGCAGCGCATCGAGCTCCTACGAGCAGTACTTC. This translates into CASSASSSYEQYF.

This chain uses TRBV15 with TRBJ2-3; tentatively, D is TRBD1 (5 bases). CDR3 length: 16 residues. Germline loops: CDR1 LNHNV, CDR2 YYDKDF (reference sequence). Trimming removed 1 base from V and 2 bases from J, with 13 bases in between. CDR3 residues: CATSRGDSGATDTQYF. The CDR3, as DNA: TGTGCCACCAGCAGAGGTGACAGTGGCGCCACAGATACGCAGTATTTT.

V is TRBV7-3 and J is TRBJ2-1; D is unresolved. V was cut by 2 bases and J by 9 bases, with 11 bases left in between. Germline V gene sequence: CDR1 SGHTA, CDR2 FQGTGA. The CDR3 loop spans 13 amino acids. CDR3 sequence (DNA): TGTGCCAGCAGCTTATTTCACAATGGTGAGCAGTTCTTC. Translated, it gives CASSLFHNGEQFF.

V usage is TRBV5-1 and J usage is TRBJ2-1; a possible D gene is TRBD2 (5 bases). The CDR3 has 11 amino acids. Germline V gives CDR1 SGHRS, CDR2 YFSETQ. The ends were cut back, 4 bases at V and 12 bases at J, with 11 bases in the middle. The CDR3 sequence is CASSLEGSQFF. CDR3 DNA: TGCGCCAGCAGCCTAGAGGGTTCGCAGTTCTTC.

This chain uses TRBV9 with TRBJ1-2; no clear D. V lost 3 bases to trimming and J lost 0 bases, with 6 bases between them. Germline loops: CDR1 SGDLS, CDR2 YYNGEE. This CDR3 is 13 amino acids long. In nucleotides, the CDR3 is TGTGCCAGCAGCGGGGTAGCTAACTATGGCTACACCTTC. It specifies CASSGVANYGYTF. The whole variable domain, remainder taken from reference TRBV9 and TRBJ1-2, is DSGVTQTPKHLITATGQRVTLRCSPRSGDLSVYWYQQSLDQGLQFLIQYYNGEERAKGNILERFSAQQFPDLHSELNLSSLELGDSALYFCASSGVANYGYTFGSGTRLTVV.

The chain employs TRBV5-4 and TRBJ2-1; 9 bases agree with TRBD2. From germline, CDR1 is SGHNT and CDR2 YYREEE (reference sequence). With 4 bases clipped from V and 4 bases from J, the junction kept 3 bases outside the gene matches. This CDR3 is built from 14 residues. CDR3 sequence: CASSRLAAYNEQFF. The CDR3 nucleotides are TGTGCCAGCAGCCGACTAGCGGCTTACAATGAGCAGTTCTTC.

This rearrangement joins TRBV18 to TRBJ2-7; 8 bases match TRBD1. The CDR3 spans 14 residues. Germline CDR1 is KGHSH and CDR2 is LQKENI. V dropped 6 bases and J dropped 3; count of bases not matched to a gene: 7. Written as DNA, the CDR3 is TGTGCCAGCTCGTCCGGGACAGGAAACTACGAGCAGTACTTC. It codes for CASSSGTGNYEQYF.

This chain uses TRBV5-4 with TRBJ2-3, with TRBD2 identical over 8 bases. The CDR3 length is 16 residues. Germline assignment: CDR1 SGHNT and CDR2 YYREEE (reference sequence). With 6 bases clipped from V and 2 bases from J, the junction kept 11 bases outside the gene matches. CDR3 residues: CASTSGASGFTDTQYF. In DNA, the CDR3 is TGTGCCAGCACCTCGGGGGCTAGCGGGTTCACAGATACGCAGTATTTT. Full variable domain (missing parts from reference TRBV5-4 and TRBJ2-3): ETGVTQSPTHLIKTRGQQVTLRCSSQSGHNTVSWYQQALGQGPQFIFQYYREEENGRGNFPPRFSGLQFPNYSSELNVNALELDDSALYLCASTSGASGFTDTQYFGPGTRLTVL.

The CDR3 region is CASSLSSGRAGETQYF. CDR3 nucleotide sequence: TGTGCCAGCAGCTTAAGTAGCGGGAGGGCGGGAGAGACCCAGTACTTC. V is TRBV5-4 and J is TRBJ2-5, with 11 bases lining up with TRBD2. V shed 2 bases and J 4 bases; nucleotides not matched to a gene: 7. CDR3 length: 16 amino acids. Germline V gene sequence: CDR1 SGHNT, CDR2 YYREEE (reference sequence).

This rearrangement joins TRBV6-4 to TRBJ2-2; TRBD1 matches 10 bases. The CDR3 runs to 15 residues. Trimming cost V 4 bases and J 6 bases; bases outside gene matches: 5. The germline V gene has CDR1 MRHNA and CDR2 SNTAGT. The chain's CDR3 is CASSGGTGDAGELFF. As DNA, the CDR3 is TGTGCCAGCAGTGGAGGGACAGGGGACGCCGGGGAGCTGTTTTTT.